Sequencing of this T cell receptor (beta chain) was carried out in a study of OX40 agonist ivuxolimab in advanced cancers. For the study in its entirety: Ivuxolimab was a fully human IgG2 agonistic monoclonal antibody targeting the costimulatory receptor OX40 (CD134). Intravenous ivuxolimab was administered to patients every 2 weeks at six dose levels: 0.01, 0.1, 0.3, 1.5, 3 and 10 mg/kg. Of the approximately 50 dose-escalation patients, hepatocellular carcinoma was present in about 20, melanoma in approximately 15, renal cell carcinoma in 9 and head and neck cancer in 9. The dose-escalation cohort was about 87% male with a mean age of around 62 years, ranging from about 23 to 85. Prior anti-PD-1, anti-PD-L1 or anti-CTLA-4 therapy was permitted, and approximately 40% of dose-escalation patients had received checkpoint inhibitors. Three dose-escalation patients achieved partial responses, one with hepatocellular carcinoma and two with cutaneous melanoma. The point of sequencing TCRbeta in the periphery was to test whether ivuxolimab changed TCR sequence diversity and drove clonal T-cell expansion. The paper describes the monotherapy dose-escalation part (N of about 47 patients) of the phase I trial of ivuxolimab.

For sequencing of the TCRbeta CDR3 region, genomic DNA was extracted from the sorted cells. The immunoSEQ Assay was used to sequence the TCRbeta CDR3 regions. Imported from immuneACCESS, the table was reduced by TCRdb to in-frame sequences with V and J called. These copies leave out some clones; in studies compared against another copy, an unresolved V gene accounts for under half, and the cause of the remainder is not known. The sample table contains about 95,000 clones; only one count was recorded for around nine tenths of them. The ten largest clones capture 2.6% of the sample. As to this clone: What antigen it recognizes has not been identified. Per-base quality was not reported, and no clone a single base away is much larger than it.

General conclusions and limits of the study: After ivuxolimab, expanded clones were on average more numerous among CD8+ T cells than among CD4+ T cells. Clonal expansion of both CD4+ and CD8+ blood T cells was observed from baseline to week 6 at doses 0.1 to 3.0 mg/kg. Low levels of normalized T-cell clonal expansion were also seen in some patients who did not respond. In partial responders in the 0.1-3.0 mg/kg groups, normalized peripheral clonal expansion was found to be among the lowest, especially among CD8+ T cells. The antigen specificity of the peripheral T cells that underwent clonal expansion was not determined.

Patients with a history of autoimmune disease or receiving systemic immunosuppression were excluded from the trial. Peripheral blood for TCR sequencing was collected from all dose cohorts at baseline, on cycle 4 day 1, and on cycle 7 day 1. Samples came from an open-label, multicenter, first-in-human phase I dose-escalation trial of ivuxolimab. Adults with locally advanced or metastatic head and neck squamous cell, hepatocellular, melanoma or renal cell carcinoma were enrolled in the trial. Before TCR sequencing, CD4+ T cells and CD8+ T cells were sorted from peripheral blood as separate populations. Trimming takes 0 bases from V and 7 bases from J, and the germline ends sit 10 bases apart. From its cysteine to its phenylalanine, the CDR3 spans 14 amino acids. The sequence is cut down to CDR3 DNA, 42 bases in frame from base 1. CDR1 and CDR2, per the germline V gene, are ENHRY and SYGVKD.

The origin of this receptor is an adult with an advanced solid tumor such as melanoma, head and neck, liver or kidney cancer. The source was CD4+ or CD8+ T cells sorted from blood, collected in a trial of the OX40 agonist ivuxolimab. The sequence links TRBV10-3 to TRBJ2-1; the D gene is possibly TRBD2, with 6 bases matching. The CDR3 protein is CAISESTSLNEQFF. Read as DNA, the sequence is TGTGCCATCAGTGAGTCCACTAGCTTAAATGAGCAGTTCTTC.